A single sample is the source of the 27 T cell receptor beta chains below, sequenced in a study of shared clonotypes between healthy human individuals. Data came from immunoSEQ multiplex PCR; TCRdb stores just in-frame clones and leaves some out. Among millions of clones listed, just over 90% were seen once. Sequencing input: naive CD4+ T cells from PBMCs. Subset in this sample: CD45RA+ positively selected. All receptors derive from a man aged 18 to 30 in good health. Some clones in this sample may be carry-over from other donors' samples.

V usage is TRBV28 and J usage is TRBJ2-3; TRBD2 aligns across 9 bases. V lost 4 bases to trimming and J lost 3 bases; unmatched junction nucleotides: 5. The length of the CDR3 is 15 residues. CDR1 is MDHEN and CDR2 is SYDVKM in the germline V gene. DNA of the CDR3: TGTGCCAGCAGTTCTTCCGGACTAGCGACAGATACGCAGTATTTT. This sequence encodes CASSSSGLATDTQYF.

The gene calls are TRBV18 and TRBJ2-7, with a weak D call TRBD2 (5 bases). Germline assignment: CDR1 KGHSH and CDR2 LQKENI. The CDR3 is 17 residues long. Deletions cut 3 bases from V and 3 bases from J, with 21 bases between. This chain's CDR3 is CASSPRRLGAENYEQYF. The CDR3 nucleotides read TGTGCCAGCTCACCCCGACGGCTAGGAGCGGAAAACTACGAGCAGTACTTC.

This chain joins TRBV7-3 and TRBJ2-3; 8 positions match TRBD2. The V and J ends lost 5 bases and 3 bases, in that order; junction bases with no gene match: 10. Germline CDR1 and CDR2: SGHTA and FQGTGA. This CDR3 is 16 amino acids long. The CDR3 coding sequence is TGTGCCAGCAGCCTCGCACTAGCGGAAGGTACAGATACGCAGTATTTT. This codes for CASSLALAEGTDTQYF.

This clone occurred once. The chain links TRBV6-1 to TRBJ2-7; D gene uncertain. Germline V gene data show CDR1 as MNHNS and CDR2 as SASEGT. Trimming removed 6 bases from V and 6 bases from J, with 15 bases in between. CDR3 length equals 13 residues. CDR3 amino acids: CASRSAGNGEQYF. The CDR3 coding sequence is TGTGCCAGCAGGAGTGCAGGTAATGGCGAGCAGTACTTC.

The V gene is TRBV12-5, the J gene TRBJ2-3; D may be TRBD2 (6 bases). This CDR3 has 16 residues. Trimming took off 7 bases at V and 6 bases at J, with 23 bases between the two ends. Germline CDR1 is LGHNT and CDR2 is FRNRAP. The CDR3 loop reads CASARGAVPNSDTQYF. CDR3 nucleotide sequence: TGTGCTAGTGCTCGCGGGGCGGTACCTAATTCGGATACGCAGTATTTT.

V gene TRBV28 combines with J gene TRBJ2-3; 14 nucleotides align to TRBD2. The CDR3 is made up of 16 amino acids. With 6 bases clipped from V and 3 bases from J, the junction kept 5 bases outside the gene matches. The germline V gene encodes CDR1 MDHEN and CDR2 SYDVKM. CDR3 residues: CASSQRTSGRTDTQYF. In DNA form, the CDR3 reads TGTGCCAGCAGCCAAAGGACTAGCGGGAGGACAGATACGCAGTATTTT. The full variable domain, with the rest looked up from reference TRBV28 and TRBJ2-3, is DVKVTQSSRYLVKRTGEKVFLECVQDMDHENMFWYRQDPGLGLRLIYFSYDVKMKEKGDIPEGYSVSREKKERFSLILESASTNQTSMYLCASSQRTSGRTDTQYFGPGTRLTVL.

V and J are TRBV5-1 and TRBJ2-7; 7 nucleotides line up with TRBD2. J lost 2 bases, V lost 5 bases, and 10 bases had no gene match. CDR3 length: 15 amino acids. CDR1 SGHRS and CDR2 YFSETQ come from the germline V gene. CDR3 sequence (DNA): TGCGCCAGCAGGGCGGCCGCGGGAGCTACCTACGAGCAGTACTTC. As protein: CASRAAAGATYEQYF.

The chain links TRBV4-2 to TRBJ1-2; no clear D. Per the germline V gene, CDR1 is LGHNA and CDR2 is YNFKEQ. The ends were cut back, 0 bases at V and 7 bases at J, with 6 bases in the middle. The CDR3 length is 12 residues. The CDR3: CASSQDLTGYTF. CDR3 DNA: TGTGCCAGCAGCCAAGATCTTACTGGCTACACCTTC.

Of note for this clone: Other DNA sequences of this sample code for an identical CDR3. The rearrangement uses TRBV7-6 and TRBJ2-3; D call uncertain. The CDR3 runs 12 residues. The V end was cut by 5 bases, the J end by 4 bases, with 7 bases between. Germline lookup yields CDR1 SGHVS and CDR2 FNYEAQ. CDR3 in DNA: TGTGCCAGCAGCCTTTCCCCAGATACGCAGTATTTT. Protein sequence: CASSLSPDTQYF.

This chain joins TRBV4-2 and TRBJ2-1; no clear D. The CDR3 length is 17 residues. The germline V and J ends were trimmed by 0 bases and 3 bases, with 15 bases remaining between them. Germline loops: CDR1 LGHNA, CDR2 YNFKEQ. For the CDR3, the DNA is TGTGCCAGCAGCCAAGATCCTTCCGCGAGAGTCTACAATGAGCAGTTCTTC. It codes for CASSQDPSARVYNEQFF.

Worth noting for this clone: Different DNA sequences within this sample yield the same CDR3. The CDR3 reads CASSSTGASTDTQYF. The CDR3 DNA sequence: TGCGCCAGCAGCTCGACAGGGGCCAGCACAGATACGCAGTATTTT. The gene calls are TRBV5-1 and TRBJ2-3; 8 bases agree with TRBD1. The CDR3 consists of 15 residues. Trimming cost V 3 bases and J 0 bases; bases outside gene matches: 3. Germline CDR1 is SGHRS and CDR2 is YFSETQ.

The chain employs TRBV4-2 and TRBJ2-7, with 8 bases identical to TRBD2. V shed 2 bases, J shed 0 bases, and the junction held 6 bases outside the gene matches. Per the germline V gene, CDR1 is LGHNA and CDR2 is YNFKEQ. There are 16 residues in the CDR3. The CDR3 DNA sequence: TGTGCCAGCAGCCAATGGGGCGGGAGGTCCTCCTACGAGCAGTACTTC. It translates to CASSQWGGRSSYEQYF.

Details on this clone: Distinct nucleotide sequences in the sample also encode this CDR3. V gene TRBV7-2 combines with J gene TRBJ2-7; tentatively, D is TRBD2 (6 bases). Trimming removed 0 bases from V and 3 bases from J, with 9 bases in between. Germline assignment: CDR1 SGHTA and CDR2 FQGNSA. CDR3 length: 14 residues. DNA for the CDR3: TGTGCCAGCAGCTTAGCGCGGGGTATCTACGAGCAGTACTTC. The encoded protein is CASSLARGIYEQYF.

The sample holds a few counts of this clone. The chain has TRBV5-1 and TRBJ1-1, with D tentatively TRBD1 (5 bases). There are 13 residues in the CDR3. Trimming removed 4 bases from V and 5 bases from J, with 12 bases in between. CDR1 is SGHRS and CDR2 is YFSETQ in the germline V gene. The CDR3 nucleotides read TGCGCCAGCAGCCCAGTGCAGGGTACTGAAGCTTTCTTT. Its translation is CASSPVQGTEAFF.

Concerning this clone: The same CDR3 arises from other DNA sequences in this sample as well. The V call is TRBV9, the J call TRBJ1-2; D remains unclear. V shed 0 bases and J shed 2 bases, with 8 bases lying between them. This CDR3 region has 14 residues. Germline V gene lookup returns CDR1 SGDLS and CDR2 YYNGEE. CDR3 DNA sequence: TGTGCCAGCAGCGTAGAGGTAGGGAACTATGGCTACACCTTC. Encoded protein: CASSVEVGNYGYTF. Supplemented by reference TRBV9 and TRBJ1-2, the full variable domain reads DSGVTQTPKHLITATGQRVTLRCSPRSGDLSVYWYQQSLDQGLQFLIQYYNGEERAKGNILERFSAQQFPDLHSELNLSSLELGDSALYFCASSVEVGNYGYTFGSGTRLTVV.

The rearrangement joins TRBV28 to TRBJ2-6; D possibly corresponds to TRBD2 (7 bases). Trimming removed 3 bases at V and 1 base at J, with 16 bases between. Germline values: CDR1 MDHEN, CDR2 SYDVKM. The CDR3 sequence is 18 residues long. In nucleotides, the CDR3 is TGTGCCAGCAGTTTCGGGGGGCTCGGAAGGTCTGGGGCCAACGTCCTGACTTTC. The encoded protein is CASSFGGLGRSGANVLTF.

The chain joins TRBV5-1 to TRBJ1-1; 10 bases fit TRBD1. The trim removed 2 bases at V and 3 bases at J, leaving 13 bases unmatched. The germline gives CDR1 SGHRS, CDR2 YFSETQ. This CDR3 has 18 residues. The CDR3: CASSLFNVFGTGDTEAFF. DNA for the CDR3: TGCGCCAGCAGCTTATTTAACGTCTTCGGGACAGGGGACACTGAAGCTTTCTTT.

This clone was seen a single time. This sample includes further DNA sequences coding for the same CDR3. The rearrangement links TRBV5-1 to TRBJ2-5; D gene unclear. The CDR3 sequence is 14 residues long. Between the trimmed V and J ends, which lost 0 bases and 1 base, there was a span of 7 bases. The V gene's germline CDR1 is SGHRS and CDR2 YFSETQ. CDR3 coding DNA: TGCGCCAGCAGCTTGGGCCCTGTCCAAGAGACCCAGTACTTC. Translation: CASSLGPVQETQYF.

This chain joins TRBV29-1 and TRBJ2-2; 10 bases agree with TRBD1. Germline CDR1 reads SQVTM; CDR2 reads ANQGSEA. Unmatched junction bases numbered 10, after V lost 6 bases and J lost 0 bases. This CDR3 contains 17 residues. CDR3: CSVMPGDRGPNTGELFF. The CDR3 nucleotides are TGCAGCGTCATGCCCGGGGACAGGGGACCGAACACCGGGGAGCTGTTTTTT.

V gene TRBV28 combines with J gene TRBJ1-5; the D is unclear. Trimming stripped 2 bases from V and 3 bases from J, with 11 bases between. The CDR3 has 15 residues. Germline-derived CDR1 and CDR2 are MDHEN and SYDVKM. CDR3 amino acids: CASSLTPASNQPQHF. The CDR3 DNA sequence: TGTGCCAGCAGTTTAACTCCAGCTTCCAATCAGCCCCAGCATTTT.

This sequence joins TRBV6-1 and TRBJ2-7; 8 bases are a match to TRBD1. Germline trimming cut 7 bases from V and 2 bases from J; bases unmatched to any gene: 7. The CDR3 contains 14 residues. Germline CDR1 and CDR2: MNHNS and SASEGT. This CDR3 is CASKLRQGTYEQYF. CDR3 DNA: TGTGCCAGCAAACTGAGACAGGGGACCTACGAGCAGTACTTC.

The chain employs TRBV5-6 and TRBJ1-4; TRBD1 matches at 10 bases. CDR1 is SGHDT, CDR2 YYEEEE, per germline. V gave up 1 base and J gave up 2 bases; unmatched junction bases: 5. The CDR3 covers 17 residues. As DNA, the CDR3 is TGTGCCAGCAGCTTGTGGGACAGGGGCGGCACTAATGAAAAACTGTTTTTT. Translation gives CASSLWDRGGTNEKLFF.

The rearrangement links TRBV25-1 to TRBJ2-1; D not certain. The V gene's germline CDR1 is MGHDK and CDR2 SYGVNS. V was shortened by 6 bases and J by 5 bases, with 14 bases between the two germline ends. This CDR3 spans 14 amino acids. As DNA, the CDR3 is TGTGCCAGCAGCCGTGGTGTTGGAAACAATGAGCAGTTCTTC. This encodes CASSRGVGNNEQFF.

The chain recombines TRBV11-1 with TRBJ1-4, with a possible D match to TRBD1 (5 bases). Per germline, CDR1 SGHAT and CDR2 FQDESV (reference sequence). The CDR3 runs to 14 residues. Trimming removed 2 bases from V and 8 bases from J, with 12 bases in between. CDR3 amino acids: CASSLRTGGEKLFF. The CDR3 nucleotides are TGTGCCAGCAGCTTAAGAACAGGCGGCGAAAAACTGTTTTTT.

V gene TRBV5-4 combines with J gene TRBJ2-3, with D uncertain. The V end lost 0 bases, the J end lost 0 bases, and 11 bases lay between the germline ends. The CDR3 loop spans 16 amino acids. CDR1 and CDR2 from the germline V gene are SGHNT and YYREEE (reference sequence). The CDR3 sequence: CASSLVSLPSTDTQYF. CDR3 DNA: TGTGCCAGCAGCTTGGTCAGCCTACCTAGCACAGATACGCAGTATTTT.

The genes are TRBV5-6 and TRBJ2-6, with a weak D call TRBD1 (6 bases). The length of the CDR3 is 17 residues. Germline loops: CDR1 SGHDT, CDR2 YYEEEE. V lost 0 bases, J lost 3 bases, and 13 bases lay in between. The CDR3 bases are TGTGCCAGCAGCTTGGAGCCAACAGGGTATGGGGCCAACGTCCTGACTTTC. Protein sequence: CASSLEPTGYGANVLTF. The full variable domain, with the rest looked up from reference TRBV5-6 and TRBJ2-6, is DAGVTQSPTHLIKTRGQQVTLRCSPKSGHDTVSWYQQALGQGPQFIFQYYEEEERQRGNFPDRFSGHQFPNYSSELNVNALLLGDSALYLCASSLEPTGYGANVLTFGAGSRLTVL.

The CDR3 is CASSYSIWETQYF. The CDR3 DNA reads TGTGCCAGCAGTTACTCGATATGGGAGACCCAGTACTTC. The chain is built from TRBV6-5 and TRBJ2-5; D uncertain. The V end lost 0 bases, the J end lost 5 bases, and 7 bases lay between the germline ends. CDR1 and CDR2 (germline): MNHEY, SVGAGI. The CDR3 loop spans 13 amino acids.